This paragraph covers one T cell receptor beta chain sequence. These data originate in a study of blood T cell repertoires in COVID-19. As for the study in general: Samples representing acute and convalescent COVID-19 were sourced from the United States, Italy and Spain. T cells, B-cell-depleted T cells, or PBMCs provided the cDNA or gDNA that served as material.

Original analysis: From reference gene primer amplification, estimates of nucleated cell counts were derived. Generated by immunoSEQ multiplex PCR, the TCRdb table keeps only in-frame clones and is missing some. V and J calls and clone size come straight from that table; D and trimming were deduced from the DNA. The table includes fewer than 150,000 clones, less than 85% detected once. The CDR3 extends over 15 amino acids. CDR1 SGHDT and CDR2 YYEEEE come from the germline V gene. Trimming stripped 5 bases from V and 3 bases from J, with 18 bases between. This clonotype was obtained from a woman of 80 years or more in a cohort sampled during active or convalescent COVID-19. The sequencing input was peripheral blood. The V and J genes are TRBV5-6 and TRBJ2-7; a weak D match, TRBD2 (5 bases). The CDR3 spells CASSWGFLGGYEQYF. DNA of the CDR3: TGTGCCAGCAGTTGGGGTTTCCTAGGAGGCTACGAGCAGTACTTC.